Below, 27 T cell receptor beta chains from the same sample are listed, as sequenced in a study of T cell responses to AZD1222 COVID-19 vaccine. The table came from immunoSEQ multiplex PCR; TCRdb's copy has only in-frame clones and leaves some out. The repertoire holds 95,000 to 110,000 clones, with 88% as singletons. Material: peripheral blood, obtained on day 0 of AZD1222 vaccination. These receptors came from an adult in good health.

The gene calls are TRBV5-6 and TRBJ2-2; D ambiguous. The CDR3 runs 13 residues. Trimming stripped 1 base from V and 6 bases from J, with 7 bases between. Per germline, CDR1 SGHDT and CDR2 YYEEEE. CDR3 sequence: CASSLWQAGELFF. In nucleotides, the CDR3 is TGTGCCAGCAGCTTGTGGCAGGCCGGGGAGCTGTTTTTT.

The chain is built from TRBV12-3 or TRBV12-4 and TRBJ1-1; D not certain. This CDR3 spans 12 amino acids. V lost 1 base, J lost 5 bases, and 5 bases lay in between. This CDR3 reads CASSLEVTEAFF. In DNA form, the CDR3 reads TGTGCCAGCAGTTTAGAAGTTACTGAAGCTTTCTTT.

This clone came up a few times. The chain recombines TRBV2 with TRBJ2-7; D gene uncertain. V lost 6 bases to trimming and J lost 2 bases, with 17 bases between them. The germline gives CDR1 SNHLY, CDR2 FYNNEI. CDR3 length equals 15 residues. CDR3 sequence reads: CASSHPGTSTYEQYF. The CDR3 region has the DNA TGTGCCAGCAGCCACCCGGGCACCAGCACCTACGAGCAGTACTTC.

This clone was counted once. V usage is TRBV3-1 (or the pseudogene TRBV3-2) and J usage is TRBJ1-1, with D possibly matching TRBD1 (5 bases). The CDR3 loop spans 14 amino acids. Germline CDR1 LGHDT, CDR2 YNNKEL (reference sequence). The V end lost 0 bases, the J end lost 5 bases, and 10 bases lay between the germline ends. For the CDR3, the DNA is TGTGCCAGCAGCCAAGAACCGGGGGGAACTGAAGCTTTCTTT. This translates into CASSQEPGGTEAFF.

J is TRBJ1-2 and V is TRBV28; unclear D gene. This CDR3 region has 12 residues. The V end lost 6 bases, the J end lost 8 bases, and 13 bases lay between the germline ends. Per germline, CDR1 MDHEN and CDR2 SYDVKM. CDR3 nucleotides: TGTGCCAGCAGCTTACTTGGGGAAGGCTACACCTTC. Protein: CASSLLGEGYTF.

The chain employs TRBV7-2 and TRBJ1-5, with 7 nucleotides matching TRBD1. The germline CDR1 and CDR2 sequences are SGHTA and FQGNSA. The CDR3 is 14 amino acids. Trimming took 3 bases from V and 5 from J; bases not matched to a gene: 4. CDR3 protein: CASSFDRVDQPQHF. CDR3 DNA: TGTGCCAGCAGCTTTGACAGGGTTGATCAGCCCCAGCATTTT. The full variable domain, with the rest looked up from reference TRBV7-2 and TRBJ1-5, is GAGVSQSPSNKVTEKGKDVELRCDPISGHTALYWYRQSLGQGLEFLIYFQGNSAPDKSGLPSDRFSAERTGGSVSTLTIQRTQQEDSAVYLCASSFDRVDQPQHFGDGTRLSIL.

The chain combines TRBV2 with TRBJ2-2, with a possible D match to TRBD2 (6 bases). CDR1 and CDR2 (germline): SNHLY, FYNNEI. Trimming shortened V by 2 bases and J by 5 bases, and 12 bases separated the two germline ends. There are 15 residues in the CDR3. The DNA for the CDR3 is TGTGCCAGCAGTGAAACCGGGGGAGGAACCGGGGAGCTGTTTTTT. Translating gives CASSETGGGTGELFF. The entire variable domain, with the rest obtained from reference TRBV2 and TRBJ2-2, is as follows: EPEVTQTPSHQVTQMGQEVILRCVPISNHLYFYWYRQILGQKVEFLVSFYNNEISEKSEIFDDQFSVERPDGSNFTLKIRSTKLEDSAMYFCASSETGGGTGELFFGEGSRLTVL.

The CDR3 nucleotides read TGTGCCAGCAGCACAAGGGACAGGGGAACTAATGAAAAACTGTTTTTT. It codes for CASSTRDRGTNEKLFF. The V call is TRBV5-6, the J call TRBJ1-4; 10 bases agree with TRBD1. The V and J ends lost 4 bases and 1 base, in that order; junction bases with no gene match: 4. Germline loops: CDR1 SGHDT, CDR2 YYEEEE. There are 16 residues in the CDR3.

This clone came up a few times. This CDR3 is also generated by other DNA sequences in the sample. This sequence joins TRBV7-2 and TRBJ2-5; tentative D call: TRBD1 (8 bases). V lost 4 bases to trimming and J lost 5 bases, with 17 bases between them. CDR1 is SGHTA and CDR2 is FQGNSA in the germline V gene. This CDR3 has 15 amino acids. The CDR3 DNA follows: TGTGCCAGCAGCTCCCCTGGACAGGGAGGGGAGACCCAGTACTTC. The encoded protein is CASSSPGQGGETQYF.

The J gene is TRBJ2-7, the V gene TRBV11-2, with 9 bases that match TRBD1. With 2 bases clipped from V and 2 bases from J, the junction kept 4 bases outside the gene matches. Germline V gene data show CDR1 as SGHAT and CDR2 as FQNNGV. CDR3 size: 15 residues. CDR3 sequence reads: CASSLSRDRAYEQYF. DNA of the CDR3: TGTGCCAGCAGCTTAAGCCGGGACAGGGCCTACGAGCAGTACTTC.

The chain joins TRBV14 to TRBJ2-4, with D perhaps assigned TRBD1 or TRBD2 (5 bases each). The V gene lost 3 bases and the J gene lost 0 bases, with 15 bases spanning the gap. CDR3 length: 17 residues. Per the germline V gene, CDR1 is SGHDN and CDR2 is FVKESK. The CDR3 loop reads CASSQGRTFLAKNIQYF. The CDR3 nucleotides read TGTGCCAGCAGCCAGGGACGGACATTCCTAGCCAAAAACATTCAGTACTTC.

This clone was seen only a few times. The CDR3: CASSLGRLAGGVEQYF. The CDR3 DNA reads as TGCGCCAGCAGCTTAGGGAGACTAGCGGGAGGGGTCGAGCAGTACTTC. The rearrangement uses TRBV5-1 and TRBJ2-7, with 14 bases matching TRBD2. With V trimmed by 2 bases and J by 6 bases, 7 bases remained unmatched. Germline assignment: CDR1 SGHRS and CDR2 YFSETQ. The CDR3 loop spans 16 amino acids.

This clone has just a few counts. V and J are TRBV6-2 or TRBV6-3 and TRBJ2-1; 10 bases are a match to TRBD2. CDR1 is MNHEY, CDR2 SVGEGT, per germline. The CDR3 covers 16 residues. Trimming at V came to 2 bases and at J to 11 bases, leaving 12 bases not matched to a gene. The CDR3 protein is CASSYGQASGSFKQFF. In nucleotides, the CDR3 is TGTGCCAGCAGTTACGGGCAGGCTAGCGGGAGTTTTAAGCAGTTCTTC.

The chain recombines TRBV6-2 or TRBV6-3 with TRBJ1-6; D gene unclear. V was cut by 4 bases and J by 3 bases, with 16 bases left in between. Germline assignment: CDR1 MNHEY and CDR2 SVGEGT. The CDR3 covers 17 residues. CDR3 coding DNA: TGTGCCAGCAGTTCCCAGGAGGGTCTCCTCTATAATTCACCCCTCCACTTT. Its protein product is CASSSQEGLLYNSPLHF.

This clone turned up a few times. The chain recombines TRBV5-1 with TRBJ2-7; tentatively, D is TRBD1 (6 bases). CDR1 is SGHRS and CDR2 is YFSETQ in the germline V gene. The CDR3 spans 13 residues. Deletions cut 4 bases from V and 8 bases from J, with 16 bases between. The CDR3 nucleotides read TGCGCCAGCAGCGGCTCCGGGACAAAGAAGCAGTACTTC. This translates into CASSGSGTKKQYF.

The V and J genes are TRBV7-9 and TRBJ1-2, with D unclear. Trimming cost V 5 bases and J 8 bases, with 18 bases left between them. Germline V gives CDR1 SEHNR, CDR2 FQNEAQ (reference sequence). The CDR3 runs to 14 residues. The CDR3 loop is CASSERTEGLGYTF. In nucleotides, the CDR3 is TGTGCCAGCAGCGAACGGACGGAAGGACTCGGCTACACCTTC. The variable domain in full, completed from reference TRBV7-9 and TRBJ1-2, reads DTGVSQNPRHKITKRGQNVTFRCDPISEHNRLYWYRQTLGQGPEFLTYFQNEAQLEKSRLLSDRFSAERPKGSFSTLEIQRTEQGDSAMYLCASSERTEGLGYTFGSGTRLTVV.

This clone was recorded once. This chain connects TRBV5-5 to TRBJ1-2, with D maybe TRBD1 (5 bases). The CDR3 runs 15 residues. Trimming took 5 bases from V and 3 from J, leaving 17 bases between them. Germline-derived CDR1 and CDR2 are SGHKS and YYEKEE (reference sequence). The CDR3 is CASSISGIEYYGYTF. The CDR3 DNA sequence: TGTGCCAGCAGTATATCAGGGATAGAGTACTATGGCTACACCTTC. The complete variable domain, with remaining parts taken from reference TRBV5-5 and TRBJ1-2, reads DAGVTQSPTHLIKTRGQQVTLRCSPISGHKSVSWYQQVLGQGPQFIFQYYEKEERGRGNFPDRFSARQFPNYSSELNVNALLLGDSALYLCASSISGIEYYGYTFGSGTRLTVV.

This chain connects TRBV18 to TRBJ2-2; tentatively, D is TRBD2 (5 bases). V was clipped by 1 base and J by 4 bases, with 7 bases between them. The CDR3 is 14 residues long. Germline CDR1 reads KGHSH; CDR2 reads LQKENI. CDR3 region: CASSPRSGTGELFF. The DNA for the CDR3 is TGTGCCAGCTCACCACGGAGCGGCACCGGGGAGCTGTTTTTT.

V is TRBV11-2 and J is TRBJ1-6; D is ambiguous. The CDR3 spans 14 residues. Per germline, CDR1 SGHAT and CDR2 FQNNGV. The V and J ends lost 1 base and 10 bases respectively, with 11 bases between them. The CDR3: CASSLVSGRSPLHF. CDR3 coding DNA: TGTGCCAGCAGCTTAGTTTCGGGTCGCTCACCCCTCCACTTT.

The V and J genes are TRBV28 and TRBJ1-5; possibly TRBD1 for D (6 bases). Germline V gene sequence: CDR1 MDHEN, CDR2 SYDVKM. This CDR3 has 15 residues. Trimming removed 6 bases at V and 2 bases at J, with 14 bases between. CDR3: CASRTQEGGNQPQHF. The CDR3 DNA follows: TGTGCCAGCAGAACCCAGGAGGGGGGCAATCAGCCCCAGCATTTT.

CDR3 sequence: CASSELGQGYEQYF. Here the CDR3 DNA reads TGTGCCAGCAGTGAACTGGGACAGGGCTACGAGCAGTACTTC. V usage is TRBV6-1 and J usage is TRBJ2-7, with 9 nucleotides matching TRBD1. The CDR3 covers 14 residues. CDR1 is MNHNS, CDR2 SASEGT, per germline. The V segment lost 2 bases and the J segment 3 bases; nucleotides outside the gene matches: 2.

The V call is TRBV5-6, the J call TRBJ1-2, with 7 bases fitting TRBD1. CDR1 and CDR2 (germline): SGHDT, YYEEEE. CDR3 length: 14 residues. V lost 4 bases, J lost 3 bases, and 6 bases stayed unmatched. CDR3 nucleotides: TGTGCCAGCAGCCTTATCGGACAGGACTATGGCTACACCTTC. Translated: CASSLIGQDYGYTF. Filled out from reference TRBV5-6 and TRBJ1-2, the complete variable domain reads DAGVTQSPTHLIKTRGQQVTLRCSPKSGHDTVSWYQQALGQGPQFIFQYYEEEERQRGNFPDRFSGHQFPNYSSELNVNALLLGDSALYLCASSLIGQDYGYTFGSGTRLTVV.

The chain links TRBV4-3 to TRBJ2-5, with 9 bases identical to TRBD2. Unmatched junction bases numbered 7, after V lost 1 base and J lost 4 bases. Germline CDR1 LGHNA, CDR2 YSLEER. The CDR3 covers 16 residues. The CDR3 here is CASSQVVGGGAETQYF. In nucleotides, the CDR3 is TGCGCCAGCAGCCAAGTCGTCGGCGGGGGGGCAGAGACCCAGTACTTC.

V and J are TRBV9 and TRBJ1-3; no clear D gene. CDR1 is SGDLS and CDR2 is YYNGEE in the germline V gene. CDR3 length equals 15 residues. V lost 3 bases, J lost 0 bases, and 10 bases lay in between. CDR3 bases: TGTGCCAGCAGCGACGACCGAGACTCTGGAAACACCATATATTTT. Its protein is CASSDDRDSGNTIYF. The full variable domain, its missing parts supplied by reference TRBV9 and TRBJ1-3, is DSGVTQTPKHLITATGQRVTLRCSPRSGDLSVYWYQQSLDQGLQFLIQYYNGEERAKGNILERFSAQQFPDLHSELNLSSLELGDSALYFCASSDDRDSGNTIYFGEGSWLTVV.

The chain carries TRBV20-1 and TRBJ2-7; D unresolved. Trimming pared 2 bases from V and 6 bases from J, leaving 8 bases between. The CDR3 runs 11 residues. CDR1 is DFQATT and CDR2 is SNEGSKA in the germline V gene (reference sequence). In DNA, the CDR3 is TGCAGTGCTAGACCCGTAGTCGAGCAGTACTTC. It specifies CSARPVVEQYF.

CDR3 bases: TGTGCCAGCAGCGCCAGAGGAGGAATAGAAGCTTTCTTT. Protein: CASSARGGIEAFF. The chain combines TRBV7-9 with TRBJ1-1; D unresolved. Trimming pared 5 bases from V and 8 bases from J, leaving 15 bases between. CDR3 length equals 13 residues. Per the germline V gene, CDR1 is SEHNR and CDR2 is FQNEAQ (reference sequence).

The rearrangement joins TRBV5-4 to TRBJ2-6; 8 bases match TRBD1. V shed 4 bases, J shed 0 bases, and the junction held 15 bases outside the gene matches. Germline-derived CDR1 and CDR2 are SGHNT and YYREEE (reference sequence). There are 20 residues in the CDR3. CDR3 coding DNA: TGTGCCAGCAGCGTCGCCTCGTCCGGGACAGGCCTCTCTGGGGCCAACGTCCTGACTTTC. Translation gives CASSVASSGTGLSGANVLTF.